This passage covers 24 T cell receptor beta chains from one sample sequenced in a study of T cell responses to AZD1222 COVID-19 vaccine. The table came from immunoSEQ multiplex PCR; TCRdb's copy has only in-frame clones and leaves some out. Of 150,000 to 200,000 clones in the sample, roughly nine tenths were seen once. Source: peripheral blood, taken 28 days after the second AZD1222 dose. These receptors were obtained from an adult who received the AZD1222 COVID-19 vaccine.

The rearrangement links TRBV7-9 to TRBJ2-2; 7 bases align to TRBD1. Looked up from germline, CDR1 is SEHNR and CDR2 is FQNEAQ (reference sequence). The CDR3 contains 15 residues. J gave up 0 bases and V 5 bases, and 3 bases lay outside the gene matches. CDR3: CASSRTGANTGELFF. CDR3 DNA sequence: TGTGCCAGCAGCCGGACAGGAGCGAACACCGGGGAGCTGTTTTTT.

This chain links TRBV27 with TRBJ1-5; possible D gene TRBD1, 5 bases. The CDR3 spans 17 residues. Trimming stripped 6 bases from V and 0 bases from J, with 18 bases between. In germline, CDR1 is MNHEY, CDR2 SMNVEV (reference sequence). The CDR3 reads CASRVNGQTYSNQPQHF. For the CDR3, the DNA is TGTGCCAGCAGGGTTAATGGACAAACCTATAGCAATCAGCCCCAGCATTTT.

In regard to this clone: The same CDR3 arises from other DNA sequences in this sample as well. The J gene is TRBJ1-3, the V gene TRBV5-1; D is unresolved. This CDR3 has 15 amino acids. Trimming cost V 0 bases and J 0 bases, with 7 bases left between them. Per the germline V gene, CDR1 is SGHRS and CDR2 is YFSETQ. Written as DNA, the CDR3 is TGCGCCAGCAGCTTGGGGCAGTCCTCTGGAAACACCATATATTTT. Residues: CASSLGQSSGNTIYF.

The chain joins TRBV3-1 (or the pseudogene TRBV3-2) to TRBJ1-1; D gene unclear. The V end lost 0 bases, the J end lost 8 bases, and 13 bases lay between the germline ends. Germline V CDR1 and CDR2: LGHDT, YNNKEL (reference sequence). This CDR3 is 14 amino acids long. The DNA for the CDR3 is TGTGCCAGCAGCCAAGAAGGTGTGACGAGGGAAGCTTTCTTT. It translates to CASSQEGVTREAFF.

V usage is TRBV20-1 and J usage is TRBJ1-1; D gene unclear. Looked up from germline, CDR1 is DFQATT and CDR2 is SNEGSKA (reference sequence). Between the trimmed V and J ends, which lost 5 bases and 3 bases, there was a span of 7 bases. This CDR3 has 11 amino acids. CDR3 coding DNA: TGCAGTGCTTTTCGGGACACTGAAGCTTTCTTT. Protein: CSAFRDTEAFF.

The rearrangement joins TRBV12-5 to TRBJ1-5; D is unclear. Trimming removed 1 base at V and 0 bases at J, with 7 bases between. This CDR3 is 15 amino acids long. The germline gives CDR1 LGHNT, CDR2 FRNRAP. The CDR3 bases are TGTGCTAGTGGTTTGGACGGGGATAGCAATCAGCCCCAGCATTTT. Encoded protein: CASGLDGDSNQPQHF.

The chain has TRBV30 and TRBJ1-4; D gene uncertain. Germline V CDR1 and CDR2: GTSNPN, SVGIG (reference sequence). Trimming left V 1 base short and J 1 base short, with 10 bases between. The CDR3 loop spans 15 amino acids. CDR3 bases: TGTGCCTGGAGTGACGTGGGAGGAACTAATGAAAAACTGTTTTTT. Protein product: CAWSDVGGTNEKLFF.

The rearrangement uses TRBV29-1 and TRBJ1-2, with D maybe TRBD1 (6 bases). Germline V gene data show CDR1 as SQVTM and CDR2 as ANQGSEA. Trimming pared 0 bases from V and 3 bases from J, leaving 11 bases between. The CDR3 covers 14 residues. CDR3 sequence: CSVEDRGKDYGYTF. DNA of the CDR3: TGCAGCGTTGAAGACAGGGGCAAGGACTATGGCTACACCTTC.

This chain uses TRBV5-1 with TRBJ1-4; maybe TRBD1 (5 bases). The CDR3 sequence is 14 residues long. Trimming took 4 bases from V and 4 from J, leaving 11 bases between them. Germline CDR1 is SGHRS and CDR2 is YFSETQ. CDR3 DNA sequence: TGCGCCAGCAGCCGGGACGGAAGTAATGAAAAACTGTTTTTT. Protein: CASSRDGSNEKLFF.

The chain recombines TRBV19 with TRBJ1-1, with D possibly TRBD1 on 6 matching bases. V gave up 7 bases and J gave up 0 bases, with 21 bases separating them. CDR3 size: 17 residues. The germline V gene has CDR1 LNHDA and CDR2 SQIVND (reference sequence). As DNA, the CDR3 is TGTGCCAGTAAGCGGGGCACAGGGAGGAAGATGAACACTGAAGCTTTCTTT. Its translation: CASKRGTGRKMNTEAFF.

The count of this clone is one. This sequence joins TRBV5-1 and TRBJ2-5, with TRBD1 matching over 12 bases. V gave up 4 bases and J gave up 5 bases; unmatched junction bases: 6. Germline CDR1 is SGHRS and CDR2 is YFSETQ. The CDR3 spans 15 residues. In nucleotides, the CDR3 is TGCGCCAGCAGCGTAGGGACAGGGGGCCGGGAGACCCAGTACTTC. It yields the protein CASSVGTGGRETQYF. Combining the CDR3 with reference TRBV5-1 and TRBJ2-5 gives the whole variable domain KAGVTQTPRYLIKTRGQQVTLSCSPISGHRSVSWYQQTPGQGLQFLFEYFSETQRNKGNFPGRFSGRQFSNSRSEMNVSTLELGDSALYLCASSVGTGGRETQYFGPGTRLLVL.

CDR3 amino acids: CASIFTDTQYF. CDR3 DNA: TGTGCCAGCATCTTCACAGATACGCAGTATTTT. The chain has TRBV2 and TRBJ2-3; D call uncertain. Germline V CDR1 and CDR2: SNHLY, FYNNEI. The CDR3 loop spans 11 amino acids. Trimming left V 7 bases short and J 2 bases short, with 4 bases between.

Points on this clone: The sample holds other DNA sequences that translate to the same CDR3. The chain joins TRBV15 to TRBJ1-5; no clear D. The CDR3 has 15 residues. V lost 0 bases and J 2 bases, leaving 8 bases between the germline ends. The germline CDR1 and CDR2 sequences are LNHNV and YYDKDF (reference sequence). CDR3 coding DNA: TGTGCCACCAGCAGAGATCCCGGGGGCAATCAGCCCCAGCATTTT. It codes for CATSRDPGGNQPQHF.

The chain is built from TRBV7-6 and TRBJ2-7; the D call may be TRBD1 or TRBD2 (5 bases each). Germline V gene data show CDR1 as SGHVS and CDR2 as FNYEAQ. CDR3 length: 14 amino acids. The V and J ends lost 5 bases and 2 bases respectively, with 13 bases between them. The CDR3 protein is CASSRRDGAYEQYF. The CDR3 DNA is TGTGCCAGCAGCCGCCGGGACGGAGCCTACGAGCAGTACTTC.

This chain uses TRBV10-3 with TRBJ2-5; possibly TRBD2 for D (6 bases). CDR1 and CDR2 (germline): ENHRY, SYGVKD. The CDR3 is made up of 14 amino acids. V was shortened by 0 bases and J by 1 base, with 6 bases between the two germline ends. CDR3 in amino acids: CAISESGGQETQYF. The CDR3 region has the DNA TGTGCCATCAGTGAGTCGGGGGGCCAAGAGACCCAGTACTTC.

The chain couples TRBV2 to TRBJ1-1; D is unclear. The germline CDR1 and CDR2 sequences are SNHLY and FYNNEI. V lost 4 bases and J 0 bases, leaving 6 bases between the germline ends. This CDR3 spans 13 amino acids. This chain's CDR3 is CASSGLMNTEAFF. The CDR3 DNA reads TGTGCCAGCAGTGGGCTCATGAACACTGAAGCTTTCTTT.

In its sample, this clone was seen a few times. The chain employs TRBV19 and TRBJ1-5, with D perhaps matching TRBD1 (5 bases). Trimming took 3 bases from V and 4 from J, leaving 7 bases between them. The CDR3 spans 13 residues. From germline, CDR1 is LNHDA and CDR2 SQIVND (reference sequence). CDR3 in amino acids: CASSISGNQPQHF. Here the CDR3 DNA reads TGTGCCAGTAGTATCTCAGGGAATCAGCCCCAGCATTTT.

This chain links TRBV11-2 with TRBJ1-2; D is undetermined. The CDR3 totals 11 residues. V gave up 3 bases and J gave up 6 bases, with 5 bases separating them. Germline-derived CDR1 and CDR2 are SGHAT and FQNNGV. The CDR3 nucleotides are TGTGCCAGCAGCTTTAGGGATGGCTACACCTTC. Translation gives CASSFRDGYTF.

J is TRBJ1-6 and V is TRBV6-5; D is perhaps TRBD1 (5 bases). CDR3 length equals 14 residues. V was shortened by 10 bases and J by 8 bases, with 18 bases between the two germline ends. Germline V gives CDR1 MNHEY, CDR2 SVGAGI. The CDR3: CATSSGAYHSPLHF. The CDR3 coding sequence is TGTGCCACCAGCTCTGGGGCGTACCATTCACCCCTCCACTTT.

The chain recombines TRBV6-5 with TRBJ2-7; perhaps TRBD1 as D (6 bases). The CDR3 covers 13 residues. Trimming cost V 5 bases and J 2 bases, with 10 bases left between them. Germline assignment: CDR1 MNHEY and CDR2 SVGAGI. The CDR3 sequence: CASSPGQPYEQYF. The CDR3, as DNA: TGTGCCAGCAGTCCCGGACAGCCCTACGAGCAGTACTTC.

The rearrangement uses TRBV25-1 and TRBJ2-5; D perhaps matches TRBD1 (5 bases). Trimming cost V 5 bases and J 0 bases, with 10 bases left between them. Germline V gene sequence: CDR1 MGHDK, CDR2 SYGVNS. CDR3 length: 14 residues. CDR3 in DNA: TGTGCCAGCAGTCTTGCAGGGTACCAAGAGACCCAGTACTTC. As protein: CASSLAGYQETQYF.

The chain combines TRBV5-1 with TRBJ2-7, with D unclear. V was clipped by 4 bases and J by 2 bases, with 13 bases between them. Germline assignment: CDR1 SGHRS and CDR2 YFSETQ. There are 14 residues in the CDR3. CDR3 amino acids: CASSPERTAYEQYF. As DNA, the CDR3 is TGCGCCAGCAGCCCGGAACGTACCGCCTACGAGCAGTACTTC.

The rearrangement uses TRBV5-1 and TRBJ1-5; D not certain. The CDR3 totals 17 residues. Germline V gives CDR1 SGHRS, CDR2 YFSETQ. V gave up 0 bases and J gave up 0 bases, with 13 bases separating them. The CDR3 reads CASSLAPTTDSNQPQHF. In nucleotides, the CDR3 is TGCGCCAGCAGCTTGGCCCCAACGACCGATAGCAATCAGCCCCAGCATTTT.

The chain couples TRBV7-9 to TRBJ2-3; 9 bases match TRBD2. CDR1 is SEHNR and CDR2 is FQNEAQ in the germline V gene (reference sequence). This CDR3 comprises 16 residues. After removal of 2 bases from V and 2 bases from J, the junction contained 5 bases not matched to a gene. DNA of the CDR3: TGTGCCAGCAGCTTAACGGCGGGGGGGTCCACAGATACGCAGTATTTT. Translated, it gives CASSLTAGGSTDTQYF.